A single sample gave rise to the 21 T cell receptor beta chains below, sequenced in a study of blood T cell repertoires in COVID-19. This table comes from immunoSEQ multiplex PCR, and its TCRdb copy is limited to in-frame clones, with some not included. The sample has around 190,000 clones, around four fifths seen once. The sample taken for sequencing was PBMCs or T cells enriched from blood (not recorded which). The receptors stem from a man in his forties who had recovered from COVID-19.

The chain couples TRBV7-3 to TRBJ2-7; 10 bases map to TRBD1. From germline, CDR1 is SGHTA and CDR2 FQGTGA. CDR3 length equals 14 residues. The V and J ends lost 4 bases and 5 bases, in that order; junction bases with no gene match: 5. CDR3 bases: TGTGCCAGCAGCTGGGGACAGGGGAGCAACGAGCAGTACTTC. Translating it yields CASSWGQGSNEQYF.

The genes are TRBV19 and TRBJ1-2, with D uncertain. The CDR3 contains 15 residues. The germline CDR1 and CDR2 sequences are LNHDA and SQIVND (reference sequence). V lost 5 bases to trimming and J lost 4 bases, with 17 bases between them. In DNA, the CDR3 is TGTGCCAGTAGTTACGGAGTCCACAAACTCTATGGCTACACCTTC. It specifies CASSYGVHKLYGYTF.

Only one count was recorded for this clone. V and J are TRBV12-3 or TRBV12-4 and TRBJ2-7, with 10 bases lining up with TRBD1. Trimming took 4 bases from V and 12 from J; bases not matched to a gene: 3. The CDR3 is 11 amino acids. CDR3 in DNA: TGTGCCAGCAGTTCCGGACAGGGGGTGTACTTC. Translation gives CASSSGQGVYF.

Here the CDR3 DNA reads TGTGCCAGCAGCTCACAGCAGGGGAACACAGATACGCAGTATTTT. Its protein product is CASSSQQGNTDTQYF. The genes are TRBV5-4 and TRBJ2-3, with D maybe TRBD1 (6 bases). This CDR3 contains 15 residues. V was trimmed by 3 bases and J by 2 bases, leaving 13 bases between them. CDR1 is SGHNT and CDR2 is YYREEE in the germline V gene (reference sequence).

CDR3 loop: CASSLGSGGNQPQHF. CDR3 sequence (DNA): TGTGCCAGCAGCTTAGGGTCCGGGGGCAATCAGCCCCAGCATTTT. The rearrangement joins TRBV7-2 to TRBJ1-5; D gene unclear. The CDR3 totals 15 residues. Germline CDR1 is SGHTA and CDR2 is FQGNSA. Trimming took 1 base from V and 2 from J, leaving 9 bases between them.

The chain uses TRBV12-5 and TRBJ2-5; 9 nucleotides align to TRBD1. The germline V gene has CDR1 LGHNT and CDR2 FRNRAP. V shed 3 bases, J shed 5 bases, and the junction held 4 bases outside the gene matches. The CDR3 length is 14 residues. CDR3 amino acids: CASGLTGGYETQYF. CDR3 bases: TGTGCTAGTGGTTTAACAGGGGGCTATGAGACCCAGTACTTC.

The chain carries TRBV12-3 or TRBV12-4 and TRBJ1-1; 7 bases fit TRBD1. The CDR3 spans 13 residues. With V trimmed by 3 bases and J by 7 bases, 5 bases remained unmatched. The CDR3 reads CASSLGTVIEAFF. The CDR3 region has the DNA TGTGCCAGCAGTTTGGGGACAGTAATTGAAGCTTTCTTT.

V and J are TRBV29-1 and TRBJ2-7; 10 positions match TRBD2. Germline-derived CDR1 and CDR2 are SQVTM and ANQGSEA. The CDR3 is 13 amino acids. The V and J ends lost 6 bases and 6 bases, in that order; junction bases with no gene match: 8. The CDR3 loop reads CSVISGGPIEQYF. Written as DNA, the CDR3 is TGCAGCGTGATTAGCGGGGGGCCCATCGAGCAGTACTTC.

This clone has just a few counts. The genes are TRBV19 and TRBJ1-1; D call uncertain. This CDR3 has 13 residues. CDR1 and CDR2 (germline): LNHDA, SQIVND (reference sequence). With 8 bases removed from V and 11 bases from J, the gap between germline ends came to 21 bases. CDR3 in amino acids: CASCDSPGSVAFF. CDR3 bases: TGTGCCAGTTGCGATTCTCCAGGATCGGTGGCTTTCTTT.

In the case of this clone: A junction boundary mismatches the germline segment, possibly from a read error. The chain uses TRBV12-5 and TRBJ1-1; no clear D gene. Germline V gene data show CDR1 as LGHNT and CDR2 as FRNRAP. The CDR3 consists of 10 residues. The CDR3 loop is CASANSEAFF. The CDR3 DNA sequence: TGTGCTAGTGCCAACAGTGAAGCTTTCTTT. Full variable domain (remainder filled in from reference TRBV12-5 and TRBJ1-1): DARVTQTPRHKVTEMGQEVTMRCQPILGHNTVFWYRQTMMQGLELLAYFRNRAPLDDSGMPKDRFSAEMPDATLATLKIQPSEPRDSAVYFCASANSEAFFGQGTRLTVV.

This chain connects TRBV7-9 to TRBJ1-3, with a tentative D call TRBD1 (5 bases). The ends were cut back, 5 bases at V and 1 base at J, with 12 bases in the middle. Germline V gives CDR1 SEHNR, CDR2 FQNEAQ (reference sequence). The CDR3 covers 15 residues. The CDR3 DNA reads as TGTGCCAGCAGCGCAGGGACTCCTTCTGGAAACACCATATATTTT. Translated, it gives CASSAGTPSGNTIYF.

This clone was seen a few times. The same CDR3 also results from other DNA sequences found in this sample. The chain has TRBV6-5 and TRBJ1-2; D is perhaps TRBD1 (6 bases). The CDR3 extends over 13 amino acids. Trimming took 6 bases from V and 0 from J, leaving 8 bases between them. Germline CDR1 is MNHEY and CDR2 is SVGAGI. In DNA form, the CDR3 reads TGTGCCAGCAGCCCAGGGGCTAACTATGGCTACACCTTC. Its protein is CASSPGANYGYTF.

V usage is TRBV14 and J usage is TRBJ2-2; 7 bases line up with TRBD2. V trimming: 8 bases; J trimming: 4 bases; junction bases outside the gene matches: 7. Germline lookup yields CDR1 SGHDN and CDR2 FVKESK. The CDR3 is 14 residues long. The CDR3 sequence: CASRSSGGTGELFF. The CDR3 DNA is TGTGCCAGCCGATCTAGCGGTGGCACCGGGGAGCTGTTTTTT. Variable domain in full (rest from reference TRBV14 and TRBJ2-2): EAGVTQFPSHSVIEKGQTVTLRCDPISGHDNLYWYRRVMGKEIKFLLHFVKESKQDESGMPNNRFLAERTGGTYSTLKVQPAELEDSGVYFCASRSSGGTGELFFGEGSRLTVL.

This clone was recorded a few times. The rearrangement joins TRBV7-9 to TRBJ2-7, with TRBD1 as a possible D gene (5 bases). The V end was cut by 1 base, the J end by 3 bases, with 16 bases between. Per the germline V gene, CDR1 is SEHNR and CDR2 is FQNEAQ (reference sequence). CDR3 length equals 16 residues. Here the CDR3 DNA reads TGTGCCAGCAGCTTAGTAGGGGCATATGAGGACTACGAGCAGTACTTC. Its translation is CASSLVGAYEDYEQYF.

V gene TRBV5-1 combines with J gene TRBJ2-1; weak D call: TRBD1 (6 bases). Trimming removed 4 bases from V and 2 bases from J, with 7 bases in between. The CDR3 has 13 residues. CDR1 and CDR2 (germline): SGHRS, YFSETQ. This CDR3 is CASSQGTYNEQFF. The CDR3 region has the DNA TGCGCCAGCAGCCAGGGGACCTACAATGAGCAGTTCTTC.

This clone was counted a few times. V usage is TRBV25-1 and J usage is TRBJ2-1; 7 bases agree with TRBD1. The CDR3 loop spans 14 amino acids. Germline assignment: CDR1 MGHDK and CDR2 SYGVNS. V was pared by 5 bases and J by 4 bases, with 5 bases of the junction left unmatched. DNA of the CDR3: TGTGCCAGCAGTAACCGGGACAGATACAATGAGCAGTTCTTC. Translation: CASSNRDRYNEQFF. Combining the CDR3 with reference TRBV25-1 and TRBJ2-1 gives the whole variable domain EADIYQTPRYLVIGTGKKITLECSQTMGHDKMYWYQQDPGMELHLIHYSYGVNSTEKGDLSSESTVSRIRTEHFPLTLESARPSHTSQYLCASSNRDRYNEQFFGPGTRLTVL.

J is TRBJ1-2 and V is TRBV5-8; no definite D call. CDR1 and CDR2 (germline): SGHTS, YDEGEE. There are 15 residues in the CDR3. V lost 3 bases and J lost 0, with 12 bases in between. CDR3 loop: CASSSPRLANYGYTF. The CDR3 region has the DNA TGTGCCAGCAGCTCCCCCCGTTTAGCTAACTATGGCTACACCTTC.

This rearrangement joins TRBV2 to TRBJ1-1; D gene uncertain. The CDR3 length is 13 residues. Germline V gene lookup returns CDR1 SNHLY and CDR2 FYNNEI. Trimming took off 4 bases at V and 1 base at J, with 7 bases between the two ends. CDR3 region: CASSVGKNTEAFF. CDR3 bases: TGTGCCAGCAGTGTGGGCAAGAACACTGAAGCTTTCTTT.

This rearrangement joins TRBV7-9 to TRBJ1-5, with a weak D call TRBD1 (5 bases). Germline V gene sequence: CDR1 SEHNR, CDR2 FQNEAQ (reference sequence). The CDR3 has 15 residues. The V gene lost 5 bases and the J gene lost 0 bases, with 11 bases spanning the gap. CDR3 sequence (DNA): TGTGCCAGCAGCCCTGGGGCCCATAGCAATCAGCCCCAGCATTTT. Its protein is CASSPGAHSNQPQHF. Combining the CDR3 with reference TRBV7-9 and TRBJ1-5 gives the whole variable domain DTGVSQNPRHKITKRGQNVTFRCDPISEHNRLYWYRQTLGQGPEFLTYFQNEAQLEKSRLLSDRFSAERPKGSFSTLEIQRTEQGDSAMYLCASSPGAHSNQPQHFGDGTRLSIL.

This clone was counted once. V usage is TRBV6-4 and J usage is TRBJ2-7; 8 bases align to TRBD1. Germline trimming cut 8 bases from V and 5 bases from J; bases unmatched to any gene: 14. CDR1 and CDR2 from the germline V gene are MRHNA and SNTAGT. The CDR3 extends over 15 amino acids. In DNA form, the CDR3 reads TGTGCCAGCCGCATACGGACAGGGAGGAGCCACGAGCAGTACTTC. It translates to CASRIRTGRSHEQYF.

This chain uses TRBV19 with TRBJ2-3, with D possibly matching TRBD1 (6 bases). V lost 1 base and J 2 bases, leaving 10 bases between the germline ends. The CDR3 sequence is 15 residues long. The germline CDR1 and CDR2 sequences are LNHDA and SQIVND (reference sequence). The CDR3 DNA is TGTGCCAGTAGTATAGGGGGGCTCCTCACAGATACGCAGTATTTT. Translating gives CASSIGGLLTDTQYF.